The present entry profiles one T cell receptor beta chain with its context. The sample is drawn from a study of blood T cell repertoires in COVID-19. The wider study: Samples came from the United States, Italy and Spain, spanning acute and convalescent COVID-19.

As originally analysed: How many nucleated cells were present was estimated from reference gene primer amplification. Using immunoSEQ multiplex PCR, the repertoire was profiled, and TCRdb retains in-frame clones only, with some absent. The V and J calls and the clone size are those of that table, but D and trimming were determined from the DNA. This sample carries 150,000 to 200,000 clones, approximately 87% of them seen once, and the ten largest clones take 12%. Patients from Seattle were sampled longitudinally, starting during active infection. The clonotype was recovered from a woman in her 70s with COVID-19, enrolled during active disease. The sample consisted of peripheral blood.

CDR3 loop: CSVQTSGSTDTQYF. For the CDR3, the DNA is TGCAGCGTGCAGACTAGCGGGAGCACAGATACGCAGTATTTT. The chain uses TRBV29-1 and TRBJ2-3; 10 bases align to TRBD2. V lost 6 bases and J lost 0; bases outside the gene matches: 3. This CDR3 is built from 14 residues. Germline V gene sequence: CDR1 SQVTM, CDR2 ANQGSEA.